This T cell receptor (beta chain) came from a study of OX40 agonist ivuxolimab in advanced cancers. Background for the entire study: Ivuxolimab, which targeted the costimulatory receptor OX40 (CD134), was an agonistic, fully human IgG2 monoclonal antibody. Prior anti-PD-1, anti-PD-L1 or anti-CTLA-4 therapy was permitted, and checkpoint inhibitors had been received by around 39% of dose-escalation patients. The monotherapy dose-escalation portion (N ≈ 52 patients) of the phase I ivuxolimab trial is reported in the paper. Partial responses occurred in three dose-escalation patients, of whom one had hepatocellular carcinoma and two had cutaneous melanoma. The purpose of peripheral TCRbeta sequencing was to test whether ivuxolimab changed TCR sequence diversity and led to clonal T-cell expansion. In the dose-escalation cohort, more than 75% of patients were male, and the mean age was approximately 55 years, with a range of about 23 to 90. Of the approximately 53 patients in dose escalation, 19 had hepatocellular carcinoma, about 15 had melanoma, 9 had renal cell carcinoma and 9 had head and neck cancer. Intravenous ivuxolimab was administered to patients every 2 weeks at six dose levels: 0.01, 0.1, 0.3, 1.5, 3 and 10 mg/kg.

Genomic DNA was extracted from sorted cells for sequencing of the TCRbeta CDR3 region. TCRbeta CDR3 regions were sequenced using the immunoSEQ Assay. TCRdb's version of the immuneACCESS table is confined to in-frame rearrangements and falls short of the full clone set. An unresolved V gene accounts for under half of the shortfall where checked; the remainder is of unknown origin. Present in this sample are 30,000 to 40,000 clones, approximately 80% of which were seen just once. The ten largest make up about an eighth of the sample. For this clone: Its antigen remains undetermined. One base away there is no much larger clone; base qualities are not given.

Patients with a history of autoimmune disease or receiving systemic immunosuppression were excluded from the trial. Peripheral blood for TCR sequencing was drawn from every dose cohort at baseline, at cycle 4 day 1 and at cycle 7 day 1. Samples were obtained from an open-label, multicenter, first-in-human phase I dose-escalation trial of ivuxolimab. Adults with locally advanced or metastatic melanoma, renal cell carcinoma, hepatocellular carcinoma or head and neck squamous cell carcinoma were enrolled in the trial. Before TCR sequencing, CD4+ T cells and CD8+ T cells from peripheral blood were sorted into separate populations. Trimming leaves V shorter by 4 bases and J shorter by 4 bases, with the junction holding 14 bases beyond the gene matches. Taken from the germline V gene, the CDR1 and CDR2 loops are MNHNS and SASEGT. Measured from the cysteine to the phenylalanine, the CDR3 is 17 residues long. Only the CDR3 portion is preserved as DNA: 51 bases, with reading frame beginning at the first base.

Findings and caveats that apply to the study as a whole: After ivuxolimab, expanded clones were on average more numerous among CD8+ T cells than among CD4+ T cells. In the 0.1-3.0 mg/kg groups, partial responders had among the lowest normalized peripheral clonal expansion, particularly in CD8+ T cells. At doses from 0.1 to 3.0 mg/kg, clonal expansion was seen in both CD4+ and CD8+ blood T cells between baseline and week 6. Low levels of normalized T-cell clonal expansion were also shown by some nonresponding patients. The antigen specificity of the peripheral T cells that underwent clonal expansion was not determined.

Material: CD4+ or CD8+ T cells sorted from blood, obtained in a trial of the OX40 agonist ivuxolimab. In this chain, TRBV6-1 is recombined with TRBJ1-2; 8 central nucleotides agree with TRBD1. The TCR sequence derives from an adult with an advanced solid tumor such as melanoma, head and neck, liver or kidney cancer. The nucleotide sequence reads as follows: TGTGCCAGCAGTGCGACAGGGGCCGCCTCTTTCGGCTATGGCTACACCTTC. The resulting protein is CASSATGAASFGYGYTF.